These 2 T cell receptor beta chains were all obtained from the same sample, sequenced in a study of blood T cell repertoires in COVID-19 (dated by TCRdb to 2020 to 2021). Libraries were built with the immunoSEQ multiplex PCR assay. TCRdb's version of the immuneACCESS table is confined to in-frame rearrangements and falls short of the full clone set. An unresolved V gene accounts for under half of the shortfall where checked; the remainder is of unknown origin. Within this sample are 490,000 or so clones, with less than 90% of them counted one time only. The ten top clones hold roughly 8% of the sample. Sample: PBMCs or T cells enriched from blood (not recorded which). The receptors were sampled from a woman aged 55-69 years who had recovered from COVID-19.

The chain combines TRBV27 with TRBJ1-2; a weak D match, TRBD1 (6 bases). Trimming took 0 bases from V and 4 from J, leaving 15 bases between them. The CDR3 contains 16 residues. Germline values: CDR1 MNHEY, CDR2 SMNVEV (reference sequence). In DNA, the CDR3 is TGTGCCAGCAGTTTATCGCCGGACGGGACACTCTATGGCTACACCTTC. Amino acid sequence: CASSLSPDGTLYGYTF.

As concerns this clone: The same CDR3 arises from other DNA sequences in this sample as well. The rearrangement links TRBV5-4 to TRBJ1-5, with 7 nucleotides matching TRBD1. The CDR3 runs 14 residues. Germline CDR1 and CDR2: SGHNT and YYREEE (reference sequence). V lost 4 bases and J lost 2; bases outside the gene matches: 3. In DNA, the CDR3 is TGTGCCAGCAGCCCCGACAGGGGCAATCAGCCCCAGCATTTT. It yields the protein CASSPDRGNQPQHF. The full variable domain, its missing parts supplied by reference TRBV5-4 and TRBJ1-5, is ETGVTQSPTHLIKTRGQQVTLRCSSQSGHNTVSWYQQALGQGPQFIFQYYREEENGRGNFPPRFSGLQFPNYSSELNVNALELDDSALYLCASSPDRGNQPQHFGDGTRLSIL.